Included here is one T cell receptor beta chain sequence, with context. This entry comes from a study of blood T cell repertoires in COVID-19. The method was immunoSEQ multiplex PCR; TCRdb's version includes in-frame clones alone and lacks a portion of them. The sample includes roughly 72,000 clones, 79% of them seen just once. This CDR3 spans 12 amino acids. The V and J ends lost 4 bases and 5 bases respectively, with 8 bases between them. Germline CDR1 reads SQVTM; CDR2 reads ANQGSEA. Sequencing was performed on peripheral blood. The TCR sequence derives from a woman aged 80 or over with active or convalescent COVID-19. The chain employs TRBV29-1 and TRBJ2-2; possibly TRBD1 for D (6 bases). In DNA, the CDR3 is TGCAGCGTTGGCCAGGGGACCGGGGAGCTGTTTTTT. Amino acids: CSVGQGTGELFF.